The clone carrying this T cell receptor (beta chain) came up once. The antigen is unknown. This sample stems from a study of blood T cell dynamics during melanoma immunotherapy. Study as a whole: First-line therapy was either pembrolizumab or nivolumab with ipilimumab for metastatic melanoma. Findings and caveats of the study: Whether repertoire-driving clones were melanoma-specific could not be determined.

Time point meaning: week 3, after first cycle of checkpoint inhibitor. Trimming shortened V by 5 bases and J by 4 bases, and 13 bases separated the two germline ends. This CDR3 comprises 14 residues. CDR1 and CDR2 from the germline V gene are MDHEN and SYDVKM. The table came from immunoSEQ multiplex PCR; TCRdb's copy has only in-frame clones and leaves some out. The table has about 1,000 clones, nearly 90% seen once. The input for sequencing was cell-free DNA from blood, taken from a patient treated with checkpoint blockade. This chain joins TRBV28 and TRBJ2-3; D may be TRBD2 (5 bases). This receptor was taken from a human donor with melanoma. As DNA, the CDR3 is TGTGCCAGCAGTCCCTCAACTAGTCCAGATACGCAGTATTTT. This gives the protein CASSPSTSPDTQYF.